The rows below give T cell receptor beta chains drawn from one sample of a study of cytomegalovirus exposure and HLA in healthy donors. This table comes from immunoSEQ multiplex PCR, and its TCRdb copy is limited to in-frame clones, with some not included. This table holds 55,000 to 75,000 clones, 80% to 95% found once. The sequencing input was PBMCs. The receptors were gathered from a man younger than 35 in good health and CMV-seropositive. The CDR3 runs from the conserved cysteine through the conserved F or W. The listing skips clone size in some rows; elsewhere it reads once, few, many or a size class.

abundance	len	j_gene	v_gene	CDR3aa
.	14	TRBJ2-7	TRBV9	CASSVGTGNREQYF
.	14	TRBJ1-4	TRBV6-5	CASSPGTGDEKLFF
once	16	TRBJ1-3	TRBV28	CASSVPITDSGNTIYF
.	11	TRBJ2-7	TRBV10-3	CAISGGYEQYF
.	13	TRBJ2-5	TRBV2	CASSKQGWETQYF
once	15	TRBJ1-4	TRBV18	CASSPATGGKEKLFF
.	16	TRBJ2-2	TRBV19	CASSIDRTRGSGELFF
.	16	TRBJ2-2	TRBV5-1	CASSPAGGTNTGELFF
.	15	TRBJ1-5	TRBV30	CAWSVPRANNQPQHF
.	15	TRBJ2-5	TRBV11-1	CASSFKPYPGETQYF